This record covers a single T cell receptor (beta chain). Its antigen specificity is not known. Base qualities are missing; no much larger clone stands one base away. Patients with localized lung adenocarcinoma, a subtype of non-small cell lung cancer, were used as donors. The samples were taken from the margins of localized lung adenocarcinomas. For TCR repertoire analysis, CD8+ T cells taken from tumor tissue were profiled apart from CD4+ T cells. This entry belongs to a study of CD4 and CD8 cells across lung adenocarcinoma regions (dated by TCRdb to between 2018 and 2020). Concerning the study at large: Intratumor heterogeneity of the T cell receptor repertoire was examined by comparing tumor centers with tumor margins.

The library came from PCR. Data came from a HiSeq X Ten. The raw public data were reprocessed by TCRdb itself: fastp quality trimming at Q25, MiXCR clonotype calling, in-frame beta chains only. Rows are combined by CDR3 protein, so each entry shows the most common genes and DNA. Present in this sample are about 10,000 distinct CDR3 sequences, around 42% of which were seen just once. About 33% of the sample lies in the top ten. There are 15 amino acids in the CDR3, from cysteine to phenylalanine inclusive. Just the 45-base CDR3 DNA is kept, in frame starting at base 1. Trimming takes 6 bases from V and 0 bases from J, and the germline ends sit 12 bases apart. CDR1 and CDR2 (MNHNS, SASEGT) derive from the germline V gene.

What was sequenced was CD8+ T cells from the margin of a lung tumor. The intended sense of this specimen's cell subset or site label: tumor margin region. The chain was built from TRBV6-1 and TRBJ2-1, with a tentative D gene TRBD2 over 5 matching bases. The TCR was taken from a male donor with lung adenocarcinoma. The CD4 and CD8 labels of this study may be unreliable. The CDR3 corresponds to CASSPDGDSYNEQFF. The nucleotides read TGTGCCAGCAGCCCCGACGGGGACTCCTACAATGAGCAGTTCTTC.